This section outlines one T cell receptor beta chain sequence together with its context. The record originates from a study of blood T cell repertoires in COVID-19. Germline trimming cut 6 bases from V and 4 bases from J; bases unmatched to any gene: 14. The CDR3 sequence is 16 residues long. Germline lookup yields CDR1 SGHTS and CDR2 YDEGEE. Produced via immunoSEQ multiplex PCR; TCRdb's table is partial and in-frame only. This sample carries tens of thousands of clones, approximately 87% of them seen once, and the ten largest clones take over 15%. Material: peripheral blood. The receptor was isolated from a woman older than 75 with acute or convalescent COVID-19. The V call is TRBV5-8, the J call TRBJ2-7; TRBD2 matches 9 bases. The CDR3 sequence: CASTPRGLAGKYEQYF. In DNA, the CDR3 is TGTGCCAGCACTCCTCGAGGGCTAGCGGGAAAATACGAGCAGTACTTC.